This T cell receptor beta chain was documented in a study of cytomegalovirus exposure and HLA in healthy donors. Note on this clone: Its antigen is unidentified.

Study results and limitations: Association with HLA alleles at 0.05 false discovery rate was found for roughly 17,000 TCR beta sequences in a later analysis.

Both 60 Vbeta primers and 13 Jbeta primers went into the PCR. TCRdb keeps only in-frame clones here, not all; method: immunoSEQ multiplex PCR. Its table lists some 75,000 clones. This CDR3 has 12 residues. V shed 6 bases and J shed 4 bases, with 8 bases lying between them. Germline CDR1 and CDR2: KGHSH and LQKENI. Sequencing was carried out using PBMCs. The receptor's source is a man aged 35 to 55 in good health and CMV-seronegative. This chain joins TRBV18 and TRBJ2-3; D unresolved. The CDR3 loop is CASSPSADTQYF. CDR3 nucleotide sequence: TGTGCCAGCTCGCCGTCGGCAGATACGCAGTATTTT.